This TCR beta chain appears in the sequencing data of a study of blood T cells in healthy people across ages. At least 5 micrograms of total RNA were extracted per sample. Germline CDR1 reads DFQATT; CDR2 reads SNEGSKA (reference sequence). This CDR3 contains 15 residues. The V gene end was trimmed by 4 bases and the J gene end by 3 bases; junction bases not matched to a gene: 7. Primers used in a second PCR of roughly 7 to 12 cycles were a sample-barcoded 5' primer and a J-beta primer mix. TCRdb redid the calling of the 5' RACE reads with MiXCR, one entry per CDR3 protein. The table shows more than 800,000 distinct CDR3 sequences, with around 26% occurring only once.

The TCR was taken from a woman older than 75 in good health. The chain has TRBV20-1 and TRBJ2-2, with 8 positions matching TRBD2. The sample consisted of blood. DNA of the CDR3: TGCAGTGCTACCCGACTAGCGCGCGACACCGGGGAGCTGTTTTTT. Amino acid sequence: CSATRLARDTGELFF.